The present T cell receptor beta chain was sequenced within a study of T cell responses to AZD1222 COVID-19 vaccine. This CDR3 contains 16 residues. CDR1 and CDR2 from the germline V gene are LGHNA and YSLEER. V lost 0 bases, J lost 3 bases, and 15 bases lay in between. Assay: immunoSEQ multiplex PCR; the TCRdb copy retains only in-frame clones and omits some. Here the sample spans 90,000 to 120,000 clones, roughly 90% being singletons. Study conclusions and caveats: Dominant at 160-218 and 743-854, vaccine-associated CD4 TCRs also spanned spike. Compared with day 0, the breadth and depth of the Spike-specific TCR repertoire rose significantly after two doses of AZD1222. A mostly white British donor set with more females was recruited, and clonal diversity was possibly underestimated. Repertoire sampling happened only post peak T cell response.

For this clone: What it recognizes is unknown.

The sample here was peripheral blood, taken on day 0 of AZD1222 vaccination. This TCR came from an adult in good health. The V and J genes are TRBV4-3 and TRBJ2-7; possible D gene TRBD1, 6 bases. This CDR3 is CASSQDMVRGYYEQYF. The DNA for the CDR3 is TGCGCCAGCAGCCAAGATATGGTCAGGGGATACTACGAGCAGTACTTC.